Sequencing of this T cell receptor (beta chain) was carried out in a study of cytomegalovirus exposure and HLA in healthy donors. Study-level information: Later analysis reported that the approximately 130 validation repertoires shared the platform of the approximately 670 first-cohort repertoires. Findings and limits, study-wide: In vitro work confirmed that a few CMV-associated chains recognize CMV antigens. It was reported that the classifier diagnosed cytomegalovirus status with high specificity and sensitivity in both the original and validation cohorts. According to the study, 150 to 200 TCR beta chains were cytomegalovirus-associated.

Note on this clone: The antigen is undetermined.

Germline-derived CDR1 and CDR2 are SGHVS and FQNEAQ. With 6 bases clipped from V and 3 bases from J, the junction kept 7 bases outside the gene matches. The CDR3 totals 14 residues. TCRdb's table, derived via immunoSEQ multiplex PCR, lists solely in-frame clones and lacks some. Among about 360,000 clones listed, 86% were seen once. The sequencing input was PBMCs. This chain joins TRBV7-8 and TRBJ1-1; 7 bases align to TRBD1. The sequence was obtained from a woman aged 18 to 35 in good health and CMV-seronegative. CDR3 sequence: CASRHRGRDTEAFF. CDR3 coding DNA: TGTGCCAGCAGGCACAGGGGTCGGGACACTGAAGCTTTCTTT.